Listed here are 10 T cell receptor beta chains from one sample, sequenced in a study of cytomegalovirus exposure and HLA in healthy donors. PCR involved 60 Vbeta and 13 Jbeta primers. Repertoires were generated with immunoSEQ multiplex PCR, while TCRdb's copy carries only in-frame clones and drops some. The sample lists approximately 70,000 clones, approximately 74% occurring once. Material for sequencing was PBMCs. The receptors originated from a woman in her 30s in good health and CMV-seropositive.

This chain uses TRBV5-1 with TRBJ2-7; TRBD2 might be the D (5 bases). CDR1 and CDR2 (germline): SGHRS, YFSETQ. The CDR3 is made up of 13 amino acids. The V end lost 1 base, the J end lost 8 bases, and 13 bases lay between the germline ends. The CDR3 nucleotides read TGCGCCAGCAGCTTGCCGGACTGGGAAAAGCAGTACTTC. It translates to CASSLPDWEKQYF.

This rearrangement joins TRBV27 to TRBJ2-7; 8 positions agree with TRBD1. With 7 bases clipped from V and 5 bases from J, the junction kept 7 bases outside the gene matches. In germline, CDR1 is MNHEY, CDR2 SMNVEV (reference sequence). There are 13 residues in the CDR3. The CDR3 sequence is CASKNRGFNEQYF. In DNA, the CDR3 is TGTGCCAGCAAGAACAGGGGGTTCAACGAGCAGTACTTC.

The V and J genes are TRBV5-1 and TRBJ2-7; 12 positions agree with TRBD2. V lost 4 bases, J lost 4 bases, and 3 bases stayed unmatched. From germline, CDR1 is SGHRS and CDR2 YFSETQ. This CDR3 has 14 residues. The CDR3 sequence is CASSRLAGEYEQYF. The CDR3 DNA is TGCGCCAGCAGCCGACTAGCGGGAGAATACGAGCAGTACTTC.

This chain uses TRBV29-1 with TRBJ1-1, with 7 nucleotides matching TRBD1. Germline CDR1 and CDR2: SQVTM and ANQGSEA. The V gene end was trimmed by 6 bases and the J gene end by 4 bases; junction bases not matched to a gene: 5. The CDR3 loop spans 12 amino acids. The CDR3 sequence: CSVRGLSTEAFF. The CDR3, as DNA: TGCAGCGTCAGGGGGTTGAGCACTGAAGCTTTCTTT. The full variable domain, in which reference TRBV29-1 and TRBJ1-1 provide the parts outside the CDR3, is SAVISQKPSRDICQRGTSLTIQCQVDSQVTMMFWYRQQPGQSLTLIATANQGSEATYESGFVIDKFPISRPNLTFSTLTVSNMSPEDSSIYLCSVRGLSTEAFFGQGTRLTVV.

The chain is built from TRBV19 and TRBJ2-7; tentative D call: TRBD1 (6 bases). The germline V gene encodes CDR1 LNHDA and CDR2 SQIVND (reference sequence). This CDR3 comprises 15 residues. The V and J ends lost 5 bases and 6 bases respectively, with 20 bases between them. CDR3 sequence (DNA): TGTGCCAGTAGTTCAGGGACCGGGACATCGTCCGAGCAGTACTTC. This gives the protein CASSSGTGTSSEQYF.

The V gene is TRBV5-1, the J gene TRBJ2-5; unclear D gene. The CDR3 totals 14 residues. Trimming cost V 1 base and J 0 bases, with 7 bases left between them. CDR1 SGHRS and CDR2 YFSETQ come from the germline V gene. CDR3 bases: TGCGCCAGCAGCTTGCTACTGAACCAAGAGACCCAGTACTTC. Protein product: CASSLLLNQETQYF.

This rearrangement joins TRBV28 to TRBJ1-2; unclear D gene. This CDR3 has 14 amino acids. V lost 7 bases and J 8 bases, leaving 20 bases between the germline ends. CDR1 is MDHEN, CDR2 SYDVKM, per germline. The CDR3, as DNA: TGTGCCAGCACCCAGGTTGTGGGCTCGGGGGGCTACACCTTC. This encodes CASTQVVGSGGYTF.

Only a few counts were recorded for this clone. The V and J genes are TRBV9 and TRBJ2-2; D remains ambiguous. This CDR3 contains 15 residues. V lost 4 bases to trimming and J lost 0 bases, with 10 bases between them. The germline CDR1 and CDR2 sequences are SGDLS and YYNGEE. The CDR3 loop reads CASSSAGSNTGELFF. Here the CDR3 DNA reads TGTGCCAGCAGCTCCGCTGGCTCGAACACCGGGGAGCTGTTTTTT.

V gene TRBV11-2 combines with J gene TRBJ2-1, with 7 bases matching TRBD2. Germline lookup yields CDR1 SGHAT and CDR2 FQNNGV. This CDR3 spans 13 amino acids. V shed 1 base, J shed 9 bases, and the junction held 3 bases outside the gene matches. For the CDR3, the DNA is TGTGCCAGCAGCTTAGGCAGGGAGGGTGAGCAGTTCTTC. Its protein is CASSLGREGEQFF.

The chain links TRBV14 to TRBJ1-4, with 9 nucleotides matching TRBD1. The CDR3 runs to 15 residues. In germline, CDR1 is SGHDN, CDR2 FVKESK. Trimming at V came to 4 bases and at J to 5 bases, leaving 5 bases not matched to a gene. Here the CDR3 DNA reads TGTGCCAGCAGCCTCAACAGGGGGCGGAATGAAAAACTGTTTTTT. Protein product: CASSLNRGRNEKLFF.